The 7 T cell receptor beta chains reported below all come from one sample, sequenced in a study of cytomegalovirus exposure and HLA in healthy donors. PCR involved 60 Vbeta and 13 Jbeta primers. The table came from immunoSEQ multiplex PCR; TCRdb's copy has only in-frame clones and leaves some out. The sample lists some 110,000 clones; more than 60% were seen once. Sequenced input: PBMCs. These TCRs come from a man aged 40-49 years in good health and CMV-seronegative.

This clone was observed once. The chain is built from TRBV6-6 and TRBJ1-2; TRBD1 agrees at 8 bases. In germline, CDR1 is MNHNY, CDR2 SVGAGI (reference sequence). This CDR3 comprises 13 residues. V dropped 5 bases and J dropped 1; count of bases not matched to a gene: 0. The CDR3 here is CASSDRGNYGYTF. The CDR3 nucleotides read TGTGCCAGCAGTGACAGGGGTAACTATGGCTACACCTTC.

V and J are TRBV7-9 and TRBJ2-3; D gene ambiguous. Germline loops: CDR1 SEHNR, CDR2 FQNEAQ (reference sequence). The CDR3 extends over 13 amino acids. Between the trimmed V and J ends, which lost 5 bases and 6 bases, there was a span of 12 bases. The CDR3 nucleotides read TGTGCCAGCAGCCCTGTCCCCCCGGATACGCAGTATTTT. As protein: CASSPVPPDTQYF.

The chain joins TRBV7-9 to TRBJ1-5; D might be TRBD1 (6 bases). CDR3 length: 14 residues. Trimming shortened V by 5 bases and J by 6 bases, and 14 bases separated the two germline ends. Per germline, CDR1 SEHNR and CDR2 FQNEAQ (reference sequence). CDR3 nucleotide sequence: TGTGCCAGCAGCAGTTCAGGGGAGTTTCAGCCCCAGCATTTT. Residues: CASSSSGEFQPQHF.

This clone has just one count. The chain recombines TRBV5-6 with TRBJ2-5; tentative D call: TRBD2 (6 bases). The V end was cut by 6 bases, the J end by 5 bases, with 14 bases between. The CDR3 is 13 residues long. Germline values: CDR1 SGHDT, CDR2 YYEEEE. The CDR3 DNA is TGTGCCAGCACGCTGGACTACGATGAGACCCAGTACTTC. Translation gives CASTLDYDETQYF.

The rearrangement joins TRBV19 to TRBJ2-7; D may be TRBD1 (5 bases). The CDR3 has 16 amino acids. V lost 4 bases and J lost 2, with 18 bases in between. Germline V CDR1 and CDR2: LNHDA, SQIVND (reference sequence). CDR3 loop: CASSRGLQGPPYEQYF. The CDR3 DNA sequence: TGTGCCAGTAGTAGGGGCCTCCAGGGTCCGCCCTACGAGCAGTACTTC.

This rearrangement joins TRBV19 to TRBJ1-3, with 8 bases fitting TRBD1. CDR3 length: 16 residues. V was clipped by 5 bases and J by 4 bases; unmatched bases: 10. Germline values: CDR1 LNHDA, CDR2 SQIVND (reference sequence). The CDR3 protein is CASSLALDRVGNTIYF. Here the CDR3 DNA reads TGTGCCAGTAGTCTAGCCCTGGACAGGGTCGGAAACACCATATATTTT.

The J gene is TRBJ2-7, the V gene TRBV6-5, with TRBD1 matching over 9 bases. The V and J ends lost 4 bases and 2 bases, in that order; junction bases with no gene match: 3. CDR1 is MNHEY and CDR2 is SVGAGI in the germline V gene. This CDR3 region has 14 residues. The CDR3 reads CASSFRDRAYEQYF. The CDR3 DNA sequence: TGTGCCAGCAGTTTCCGGGACAGGGCCTACGAGCAGTACTTC.